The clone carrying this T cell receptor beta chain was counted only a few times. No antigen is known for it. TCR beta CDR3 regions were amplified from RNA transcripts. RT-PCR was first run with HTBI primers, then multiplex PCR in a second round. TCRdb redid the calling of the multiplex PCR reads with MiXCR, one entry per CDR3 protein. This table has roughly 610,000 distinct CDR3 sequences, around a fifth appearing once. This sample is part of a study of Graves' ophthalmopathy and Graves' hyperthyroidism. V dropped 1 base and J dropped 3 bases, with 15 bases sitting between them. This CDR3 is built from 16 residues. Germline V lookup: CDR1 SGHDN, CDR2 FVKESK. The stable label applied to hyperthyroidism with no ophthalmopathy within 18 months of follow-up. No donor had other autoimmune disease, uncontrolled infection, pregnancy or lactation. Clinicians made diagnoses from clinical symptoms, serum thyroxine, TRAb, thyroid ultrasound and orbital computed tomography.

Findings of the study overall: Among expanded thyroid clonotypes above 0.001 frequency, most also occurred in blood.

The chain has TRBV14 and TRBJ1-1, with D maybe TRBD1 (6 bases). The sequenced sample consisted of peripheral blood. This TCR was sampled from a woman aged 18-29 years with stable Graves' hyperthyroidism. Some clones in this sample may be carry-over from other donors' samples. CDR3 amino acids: CASSQVNTGLDTEAFF. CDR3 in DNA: TGTGCCAGCAGCCAAGTCAATACAGGGCTTGACACTGAAGCTTTCTTT.